Listed here is a single TCR beta chain. Antigen unknown. This specimen belongs to a study of CD8 T cells in Susac syndrome. Findings of the study overall: By the study's own acknowledgment, its TCR sequencing and HLA analysis included relatively few individuals.

Reverse transcription used about 0.45 to 1 ug RNA and random hexamers. Multiplex immunoSEQ PCR targeted 54 Vbeta and 13 Jbeta TCR beta segments. TCRdb re-called the immunoSEQ multiplex PCR reads through MiXCR, storing one row per CDR3 protein. The sample has around 170,000 distinct CDR3 sequences, about 95% seen once; the top ten hold about 0.15%. The CDR3 is 16 amino acids. The V end was cut by 2 bases, the J end by 6 bases, with 17 bases between. CDR1 is SEHNR, CDR2 FQNEAQ, per germline (reference sequence). Sequencing of TCR beta was carried out in blood CD8+ and CD4+ T cells. The patients serving as multiple sclerosis controls were treatment-naive. They had stable or active relapsing-remitting disease and fulfilled revised McDonald criteria.

Sequenced sample: CD8+ T cells from PBMCs. This rearrangement joins TRBV7-9 to TRBJ2-1; a possible D gene is TRBD2 (6 bases). The TCR comes from a human donor with multiple sclerosis. The DNA of the CDR3 is TGTGCCAGCAGCTTAATAAGACTAGAGAGGGGCAATGAGCAGTTCTTC. It codes for CASSLIRLERGNEQFF.